This entry lists 6 T cell receptor beta chains sequenced from one sample in a study of blood T cell repertoires in COVID-19. TCRdb's table, derived via immunoSEQ multiplex PCR, lists solely in-frame clones and lacks some. Here the sample spans a few hundred thousand clones, around 89% being singletons. Sequenced input: peripheral blood. These receptors originate from a man aged 55 to 69 who had recovered from COVID-19.

The J gene is TRBJ2-1, the V gene TRBV27; D is undetermined. From germline, CDR1 is MNHEY and CDR2 SMNVEV (reference sequence). Trimming took off 2 bases at V and 0 bases at J, with 8 bases between the two ends. This CDR3 has 15 residues. In DNA form, the CDR3 reads TGTGCCAGCAGTTTACTGCCTAGCTCCTACAATGAGCAGTTCTTC. This gives the protein CASSLLPSSYNEQFF.

The chain is built from TRBV7-3 and TRBJ2-1; the D is unclear. The CDR3 is 16 amino acids. CDR1 and CDR2 (germline): SGHTA, FQGTGA. V was shortened by 5 bases and J by 4 bases, with 18 bases between the two germline ends. The DNA of the CDR3 is TGTGCCAGCAGCCCCTCCCAGCCCACTATTTACAATGAGCAGTTCTTC. This sequence encodes CASSPSQPTIYNEQFF.

The CDR3 DNA reads TGTGCCAGTAGTATATGGTTGGGGAGCACTAATGAAAAACTGTTTTTT. This translates into CASSIWLGSTNEKLFF. The rearrangement joins TRBV19 to TRBJ1-4; D is uncertain. This CDR3 spans 16 amino acids. Germline CDR1 is LNHDA and CDR2 is SQIVND (reference sequence). Trimming pared 2 bases from V and 2 bases from J, leaving 12 bases between.

The V gene is TRBV21-1, the J gene TRBJ1-5. TRBV21-1 is recorded as a pseudogene. The CDR3 consists of 12 residues. CDR3 sequence reads: CASAPGYKPQHF. Here the CDR3 DNA reads TGTGCCAGCGCCCCGGGATACAAGCCCCAGCATTTT.

V is TRBV5-6 and J is TRBJ2-5, with 9 bases matching TRBD1. The CDR3 has 16 amino acids. Trimming cost V 1 base and J 1 base; bases outside gene matches: 5. Germline V gene data show CDR1 as SGHDT and CDR2 as YYEEEE. The CDR3 region is CASSLLAGQGQETQYF. The CDR3 bases are TGTGCCAGCAGCTTGTTGGCGGGACAGGGCCAAGAGACCCAGTACTTC.

The chain employs TRBV19 and TRBJ2-7, with 9 bases fitting TRBD2. In germline, CDR1 is LNHDA, CDR2 SQIVND (reference sequence). The V segment lost 4 bases and the J segment 3 bases; nucleotides outside the gene matches: 1. The CDR3 contains 13 residues. The CDR3 DNA follows: TGTGCCAGTAGTACTAGCGGGGTCTACGAGCAGTACTTC. It yields the protein CASSTSGVYEQYF.